One T cell receptor beta chain is described in this entry. Its antigen remains unknown. CDR3 length: 15 amino acids. The J segment lost 4 bases and the V segment lost 5 bases, leaving 10 bases of the junction unmatched. The germline V gene has CDR1 SGHRS and CDR2 YFSETQ. The data were obtained in a study of PD-L1 blockade in urothelial cancer. Whole-study context: Before enrollment, 0 to 3 chemotherapy regimens had been given to patients.

Study results and limitations: Pretreatment clonality of the blood TCR repertoire below the median was predictive of superior survival.

Measured with immunoSEQ multiplex PCR; TCRdb has only the in-frame clones, and not every one. The sample holds fewer than 130,000 clones; around 82% are singletons and the top ten take 2% to 2.5%. The sample consisted of PBMCs, taken around atezolizumab (anti-PD-L1) treatment. The chain carries TRBV5-1 and TRBJ2-3; 7 bases are a match to TRBD1. The source of this sequence is a man aged 50 or older with urothelial cancer. As DNA, the CDR3 is TGCGCCAGCAGAACCCGACAGGGCGGAGCAGATACGCAGTATTTT. Translating it yields CASRTRQGGADTQYF.